This T cell receptor beta chain was sequenced for a study of graft-versus-host responses after intestinal transplantation. Study information: Tacrolimus plus steroids were given to all recipients for about three years, preceded by anti-thymocyte globulin induction.

As regards this clone: Its antigen is not identified.

Germline lookup yields CDR1 MNHEY and CDR2 SVGAGI. Trimming cost V 4 bases and J 9 bases; bases outside gene matches: 6. This CDR3 contains 15 residues. Measured with immunoSEQ multiplex PCR; TCRdb has only the in-frame clones, and not every one. Of about 88,000 clones in the sample, around 90% are singletons; the top ten hold 0.11%. Whole-study findings and limits: Early after transplant, HvG declines were associated with peak levels of circulating GvH clones.

The sequenced sample was unstimulated CD4+ T cells sorted from spleen or lymph node cells, obtained before intestinal transplant. This clonotype originated in a human donor who received an intestinal transplant. This rearrangement joins TRBV6-5 to TRBJ2-2, with TRBD1 matching 12 bases. The CDR3 region has the DNA TGTGCCAGCAGTTCTACGGGACAGGGGGCGCGGGAGCTGTTTTTT. Translation: CASSSTGQGARELFF.